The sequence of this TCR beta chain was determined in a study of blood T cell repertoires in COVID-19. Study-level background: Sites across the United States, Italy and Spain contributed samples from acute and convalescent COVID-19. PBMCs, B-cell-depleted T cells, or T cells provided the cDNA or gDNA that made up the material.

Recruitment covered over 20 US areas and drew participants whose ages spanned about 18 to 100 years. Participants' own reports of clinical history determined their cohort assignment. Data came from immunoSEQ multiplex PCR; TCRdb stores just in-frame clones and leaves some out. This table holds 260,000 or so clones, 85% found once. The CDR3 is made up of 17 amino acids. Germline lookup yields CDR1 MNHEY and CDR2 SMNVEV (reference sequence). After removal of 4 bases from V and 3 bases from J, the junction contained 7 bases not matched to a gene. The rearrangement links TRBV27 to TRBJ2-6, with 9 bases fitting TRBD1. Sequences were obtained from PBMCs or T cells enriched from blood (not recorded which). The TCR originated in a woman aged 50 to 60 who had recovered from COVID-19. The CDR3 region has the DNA TGTGCCAGCAGTTCCGGGACAGGGAACTATGGGGCCAACGTCCTGACTTTC. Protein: CASSSGTGNYGANVLTF. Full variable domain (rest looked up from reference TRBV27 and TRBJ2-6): EAQVTQNPRYLITVTGKKLTVTCSQNMNHEYMSWYRQDPGLGLRQIYYSMNVEVTDKGDVPEGYKVSRKEKRNFPLILESPSPNQTSLYFCASSSGTGNYGANVLTFGAGSRLTVL.